Following are 18 T cell receptor beta chains from one sample sequenced in a study of shared clonotypes between healthy human individuals. Sequencing used immunoSEQ multiplex PCR; TCRdb keeps in-frame clones, though not all of them. The table shows 2.3 million or so clones, with more than 80% occurring only once. The sequenced sample consisted of naive CD4+ T cells from PBMCs. Subset reported: CD45RA+ positively selected. The receptors come from a man aged 18 to 29 in good health. Some clones in this sample may be carry-over from other donors' samples.

The gene calls are TRBV5-1 and TRBJ2-4, with D possibly being TRBD1 (6 bases). The V gene lost 1 base and the J gene lost 7 bases, with 6 bases spanning the gap. From germline, CDR1 is SGHRS and CDR2 YFSETQ. The CDR3 has 12 residues. The CDR3 is CASSLQGNIQYF. In DNA form, the CDR3 reads TGCGCCAGCAGCTTGCAGGGGAACATTCAGTACTTC.

The chain combines TRBV7-2 with TRBJ1-2; tentative D call: TRBD1 (6 bases). Trimming removed 4 bases from V and 4 bases from J, with 16 bases in between. This CDR3 spans 15 amino acids. Looked up from germline, CDR1 is SGHTA and CDR2 is FQGNSA. The chain's CDR3 is CASSSPGRRGYGYTF. CDR3 DNA sequence: TGTGCCAGCAGCTCCCCCGGCCGCAGGGGCTATGGCTACACCTTC.

The rearrangement links TRBV5-1 to TRBJ2-5, with D perhaps TRBD2 (6 bases). V was clipped by 8 bases and J by 5 bases, with 19 bases between them. Germline CDR1 reads SGHRS; CDR2 reads YFSETQ. The CDR3 is 14 residues long. The CDR3 region is CASYSQYRGETQYF. Written as DNA, the CDR3 is TGCGCCAGTTATTCCCAATACCGGGGGGAGACCCAGTACTTC.

The chain links TRBV18 to TRBJ2-1; D unresolved. CDR1 is KGHSH, CDR2 LQKENI, per germline. The CDR3 runs to 15 residues. Trimming left V 0 bases short and J 9 bases short, with 15 bases between. For the CDR3, the DNA is TGTGCCAGCTCACCACCGTCCTCGGCTCTAGTTGAGCAGTTCTTC. The encoded protein is CASSPPSSALVEQFF.

V and J are TRBV9 and TRBJ2-1, with 11 bases aligning to TRBD2. The ends lost 2 bases at V and 9 bases at J; junction bases unmatched: 7. CDR1 and CDR2 (germline): SGDLS, YYNGEE. The CDR3 runs 15 residues. The CDR3 nucleotides read TGTGCCAGCAGCGTTGTTACTAGCGGGAGAGGTGAGCAGTTCTTC. Protein product: CASSVVTSGRGEQFF.

Concerning this clone: Other nucleotide sequences from this sample produce the same CDR3. The chain recombines TRBV7-9 with TRBJ2-1, with 11 positions matching TRBD2. The V and J ends lost 6 bases and 5 bases, in that order; junction bases with no gene match: 6. Per the germline V gene, CDR1 is SEHNR and CDR2 is FQNEAQ (reference sequence). The CDR3 consists of 15 residues. DNA for the CDR3: TGTGCCAGCAGACTGGGACTAGCGGAGAACAATGAGCAGTTCTTC. It specifies CASRLGLAENNEQFF.

The chain links TRBV6-1 to TRBJ1-1; 7 nucleotides line up with TRBD1. Per the germline V gene, CDR1 is MNHNS and CDR2 is SASEGT. J was trimmed by 4 bases and V by 5 bases; bases with no gene match: 4. The CDR3 runs to 13 residues. The chain's CDR3 is CASSTTGVTEAFF. In DNA, the CDR3 is TGTGCCAGCAGTACCACAGGGGTCACTGAAGCTTTCTTT.

The V call is TRBV28, the J call TRBJ2-7, with a possible D match to TRBD2 (6 bases). Trimming removed 1 base from V and 2 bases from J, with 24 bases in between. The CDR3 is 19 residues long. Germline V CDR1 and CDR2: MDHEN, SYDVKM. CDR3 sequence: CASSLYPSRFREEAYEQYF. The CDR3 DNA is TGTGCCAGCAGTTTATACCCGTCGAGATTCAGGGAGGAGGCCTACGAGCAGTACTTC.

The V and J genes are TRBV2 and TRBJ2-3, with D possibly matching TRBD2 (6 bases). Germline V CDR1 and CDR2: SNHLY, FYNNEI. This CDR3 is 15 amino acids long. Trimming cost V 1 base and J 6 bases, with 14 bases left between them. CDR3 residues: CASSEVYGSKDTQYF. CDR3 nucleotides: TGTGCCAGCAGTGAAGTTTACGGGAGTAAGGATACGCAGTATTTT.

The CDR3 DNA is TGTGCCAGCAGTGAAGCTGCGGGGAGCAATCAGCCCCAGCATTTT. It yields the protein CASSEAAGSNQPQHF. The rearrangement joins TRBV2 to TRBJ1-5; D unclear. Germline lookup yields CDR1 SNHLY and CDR2 FYNNEI. The V end lost 0 bases, the J end lost 1 base, and 7 bases lay between the germline ends. This CDR3 comprises 15 residues.

This chain connects TRBV7-9 to TRBJ2-7; D possibly corresponds to TRBD1 (5 bases). V was pared by 0 bases and J by 6 bases, with 21 bases between. The CDR3 runs to 17 residues. Germline CDR1 and CDR2: SEHNR and FQNEAQ (reference sequence). CDR3 sequence: CASSLAPPGYTDREQYF. In DNA form, the CDR3 reads TGTGCCAGCAGCTTAGCGCCCCCAGGGTACACCGACCGCGAGCAGTACTTC.

This clone was seen a handful of times. This chain links TRBV4-1 with TRBJ1-2, with 7 bases matching TRBD1. This CDR3 comprises 12 residues. The germline V gene encodes CDR1 MGHRA and CDR2 YSYEKL. Trimming at V came to 4 bases and at J to 12 bases, leaving 8 bases not matched to a gene. For the CDR3, the DNA is TGCGCCAGCAGCCCAGCGGGACAGCATAACACCTTC. Its translation is CASSPAGQHNTF.

V usage is TRBV5-1 and J usage is TRBJ2-3, with 7 bases fitting TRBD2. Germline V gene lookup returns CDR1 SGHRS and CDR2 YFSETQ. The CDR3 spans 14 residues. V shed 7 bases and J 5 bases; nucleotides not matched to a gene: 10. CDR3: CASGLEGNLDTQYF. The CDR3 DNA follows: TGCGCCAGCGGACTAGAGGGAAACTTAGATACGCAGTATTTT.

Note on this clone: The sample has other DNA sequences that encode this CDR3 too. The rearrangement uses TRBV19 and TRBJ1-1; maybe TRBD1 (5 bases). CDR3 length equals 14 residues. V shed 6 bases and J shed 1 base, with 12 bases lying between them. From germline, CDR1 is LNHDA and CDR2 SQIVND (reference sequence). In DNA, the CDR3 is TGTGCCAGTAGCCTAGGGCAGGGGAACACTGAAGCTTTCTTT. The encoded protein is CASSLGQGNTEAFF.

The rearrangement uses TRBV27 and TRBJ2-5; D perhaps matches TRBD2 (7 bases). This CDR3 has 14 amino acids. The ends were cut back, 4 bases at V and 5 bases at J, with 14 bases in the middle. Per the germline V gene, CDR1 is MNHEY and CDR2 is SMNVEV (reference sequence). The CDR3 loop reads CASSSDGGRETQYF. The CDR3 DNA follows: TGTGCCAGCAGTTCAGACGGGGGGCGGGAGACCCAGTACTTC.

With regard to this clone: Other nucleotide sequences in the sample specify the same CDR3. V and J are TRBV20-1 and TRBJ2-1, with a weak D call TRBD2 (6 bases). CDR1 and CDR2 (germline): DFQATT, SNEGSKA (reference sequence). The germline V and J ends were trimmed by 3 bases and 10 bases, with 10 bases remaining between them. The CDR3 covers 11 residues. CDR3 amino acids: CSASGSGEQFF. The CDR3 DNA reads TGCAGTGCTAGCGGGAGTGGGGAGCAGTTCTTC.

Turning to this clone: A read error may produce the germline difference seen at one junction end. The chain couples TRBV7-2 to TRBJ2-7; 11 bases fit TRBD2. The CDR3 loop spans 14 amino acids. Looked up from germline, CDR1 is SGHTA and CDR2 is FQGNSA. CDR3 region: CASSLAGGLHEQYF. CDR3 coding DNA: TGTGCCAGCAGCCTAGCGGGAGGACTCCACGAGCAGTACTTC.

The rearrangement links TRBV6-1 to TRBJ1-6, with D perhaps matching TRBD1 (6 bases). This CDR3 has 16 amino acids. The V gene lost 1 base and the J gene lost 10 bases, with 17 bases spanning the gap. CDR1 MNHNS and CDR2 SASEGT come from the germline V gene. CDR3 protein: CASSEEGPGAGSPLHF. DNA of the CDR3: TGTGCCAGCAGTGAAGAAGGGCCGGGGGCCGGATCACCCCTCCACTTT.